The clone carrying this T cell receptor (beta chain) was detected once. Its antigen is as yet unknown. The study excluded patients with uncontrolled infection, other autoimmune disease, pregnancy or lactation. Diagnosis rested on symptoms, serum thyroxine and TRAb, thyroid ultrasound, and orbital computed tomography. TCR beta CDR3 regions were amplified from RNA. RT-PCR in the first round (using the HTBI primer set) targeted the TCR CDR3. MiXCR, run by TCRdb on the multiplex PCR reads, gives a single entry per CDR3 protein. Among 540,000 or so distinct CDR3 sequences listed, about a sixth were seen once. This sample was taken from a study of T cells in Graves' hyperthyroidism and ophthalmopathy. Findings and caveats of the study: In blood, most of the thyroid clonotypes expanded above 0.001 were also present.

The junction had 17 bases not matched to a gene; V was cut back by 5 bases and J by 10 bases. In germline, CDR1 is WNHNN, CDR2 SYGVQD (reference sequence). CDR3 length: 17 residues. The material sequenced was blood. The clonotype originates from a woman in her twenties or thirties with Graves' hyperthyroidism. The chain is built from TRBV10-1 and TRBJ2-3; 11 bases are a match to TRBD2. The CDR3 region is CASSYFRLAGLENAQYF. In DNA form, the CDR3 reads TGCGCCAGCAGTTACTTCAGACTAGCGGGGTTGGAAAATGCGCAGTATTTT.